A selection of T cell receptor beta chains follows, all from one sample in a study of blood T cell repertoires in COVID-19. The assay was immunoSEQ multiplex PCR, and TCRdb's table has in-frame clones only and misses some. This sample carries about 250,000 clones, around 80% of them seen once, and the ten largest clones take approximately 4%. The sample was peripheral blood. Receptors originate from a woman in her thirties or forties with active or convalescent COVID-19. CDR3s include the opening cysteine and the closing phenylalanine or tryptophan. The order of the fields is J gene, V gene, CDR3 protein.

>TRBJ1-6|TRBV30
CAWRGLGGDYNSPLHF
>TRBJ2-5|TRBV5-5
CASSSPGLAGWKTQYF
>TRBJ1-2|TRBV30
CAWSSGGARGYTF
>TRBJ1-1|TRBV7-2
CASSSWEGTEAFF
>TRBJ2-5|TRBV9
CASSVGSRGETQYF
>TRBJ2-2|TRBV5-1
CASSPVGGAGELFF
>TRBJ1-4|TRBV30
CAYLRQGSTEKLFF
>TRBJ2-1|TRBV3-1/TRBV3-2
CASSPRESGPQFF
>TRBJ1-2|TRBV28
CASSPSDTYGYTF
>TRBJ2-3|TRBV7-3
CASSTGQGTDTQYF
>TRBJ2-7|TRBV5-1
CASSPRRVTVEQYF
>TRBJ1-1|TRBV28
CASSQGTQNTEAFF
>TRBJ1-1|TRBV19
CASSQGQGTEAFF
>TRBJ2-3|TRBV5-4
CASSLEDRGGSSQYF
>TRBJ1-3|TRBV12-3/TRBV12-4
CASRGQSGNTIYF
>TRBJ1-1|TRBV5-6
CASSLGPYTEAFF
>TRBJ1-2|TRBV24-1
CATSAGDYGYTF
>TRBJ2-2|TRBV7-3
CASSLDRAGGELFF
>TRBJ2-2|TRBV7-2
CASSWGQAGGELFF
>TRBJ1-2|TRBV20-1
CSASRGDYGYTF